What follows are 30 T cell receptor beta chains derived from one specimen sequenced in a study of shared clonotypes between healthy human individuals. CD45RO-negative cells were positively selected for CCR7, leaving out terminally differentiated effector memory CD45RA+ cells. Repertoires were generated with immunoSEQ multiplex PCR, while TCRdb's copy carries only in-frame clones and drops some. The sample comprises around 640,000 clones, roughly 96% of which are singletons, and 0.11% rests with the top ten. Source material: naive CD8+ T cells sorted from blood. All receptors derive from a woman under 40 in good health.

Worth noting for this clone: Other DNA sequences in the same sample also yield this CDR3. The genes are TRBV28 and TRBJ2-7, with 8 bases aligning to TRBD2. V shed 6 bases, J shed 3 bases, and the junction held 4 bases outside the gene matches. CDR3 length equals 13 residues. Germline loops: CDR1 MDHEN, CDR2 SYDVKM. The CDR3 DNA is TGTGCCAGCAGGGGGACTAGTAGCTACGAGCAGTACTTC. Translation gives CASRGTSSYEQYF.

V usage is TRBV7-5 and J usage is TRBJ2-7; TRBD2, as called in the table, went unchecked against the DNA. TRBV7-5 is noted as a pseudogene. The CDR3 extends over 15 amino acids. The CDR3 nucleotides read TGTGTCAGAAGCCCCCGTAGCGGGAGTCACTACGAGCAGTACTTC. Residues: CVRSPRSGSHYEQYF.

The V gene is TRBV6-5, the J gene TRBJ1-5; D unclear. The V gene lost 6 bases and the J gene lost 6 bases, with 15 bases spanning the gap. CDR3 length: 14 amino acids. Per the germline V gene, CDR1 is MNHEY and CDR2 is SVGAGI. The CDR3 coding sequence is TGTGCCAGCAGCCACTGGGAGGGCGGTCAGCCCCAGCATTTT. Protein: CASSHWEGGQPQHF.

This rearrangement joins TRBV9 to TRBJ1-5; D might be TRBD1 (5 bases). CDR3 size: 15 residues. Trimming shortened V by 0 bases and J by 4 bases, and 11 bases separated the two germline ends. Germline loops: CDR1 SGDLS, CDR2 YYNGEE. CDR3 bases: TGTGCCAGCAGCGTAGAGGAGGGGTGGAATCAGCCCCAGCATTTT. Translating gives CASSVEEGWNQPQHF.

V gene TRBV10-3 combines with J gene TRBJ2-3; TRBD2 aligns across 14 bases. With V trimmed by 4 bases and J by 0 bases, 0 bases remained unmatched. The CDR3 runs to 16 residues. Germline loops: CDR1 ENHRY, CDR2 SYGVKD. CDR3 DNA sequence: TGTGCCATCAGTGGGACTAGCGGGAGGAGCACAGATACGCAGTATTTT. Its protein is CAISGTSGRSTDTQYF.

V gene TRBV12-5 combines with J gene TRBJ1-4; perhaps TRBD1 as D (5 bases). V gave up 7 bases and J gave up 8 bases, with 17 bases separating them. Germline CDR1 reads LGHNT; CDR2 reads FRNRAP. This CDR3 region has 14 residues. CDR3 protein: CASDSGRVWEKLFF. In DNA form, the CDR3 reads TGTGCTAGTGATTCAGGGAGGGTTTGGGAAAAACTGTTTTTT.

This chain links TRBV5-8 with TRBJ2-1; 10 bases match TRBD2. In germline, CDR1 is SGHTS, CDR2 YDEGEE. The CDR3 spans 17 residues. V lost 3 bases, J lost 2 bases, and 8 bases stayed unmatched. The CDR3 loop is CASSSLGTSEAYNEQFF. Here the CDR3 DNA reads TGTGCCAGCAGCTCCCTAGGGACTAGCGAGGCCTACAATGAGCAGTTCTTC. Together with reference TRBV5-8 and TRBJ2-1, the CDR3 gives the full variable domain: EAGVTQSPTHLIKTRGQQATLRCSPISGHTSVYWYQQALGLGLQFLLWYDEGEERNRGNFPPRFSGRQFPNYSSELNVNALELEDSALYLCASSSLGTSEAYNEQFFGPGTRLTVL.

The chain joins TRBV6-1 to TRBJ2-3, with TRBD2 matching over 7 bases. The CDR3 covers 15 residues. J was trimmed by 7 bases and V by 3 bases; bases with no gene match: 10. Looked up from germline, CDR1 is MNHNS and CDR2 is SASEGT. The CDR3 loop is CASSDWAGLTNTQYF. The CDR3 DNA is TGTGCCAGCAGTGATTGGGCGGGACTAACAAATACGCAGTATTTT.

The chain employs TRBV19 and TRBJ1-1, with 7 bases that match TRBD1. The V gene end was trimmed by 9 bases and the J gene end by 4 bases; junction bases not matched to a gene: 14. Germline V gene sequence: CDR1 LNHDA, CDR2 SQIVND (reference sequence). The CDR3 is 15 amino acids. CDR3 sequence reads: CASTRWRGLSTEAFF. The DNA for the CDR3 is TGTGCCAGCACCAGGTGGAGGGGGCTTAGCACTGAAGCTTTCTTT.

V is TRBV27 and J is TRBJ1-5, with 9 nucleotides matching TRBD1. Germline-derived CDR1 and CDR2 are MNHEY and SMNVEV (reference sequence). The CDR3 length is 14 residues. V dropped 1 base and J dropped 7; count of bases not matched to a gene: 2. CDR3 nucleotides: TGTGCCAGCAGTTTATGGACAGGGGACCAGCCCCAGCATTTT. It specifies CASSLWTGDQPQHF.

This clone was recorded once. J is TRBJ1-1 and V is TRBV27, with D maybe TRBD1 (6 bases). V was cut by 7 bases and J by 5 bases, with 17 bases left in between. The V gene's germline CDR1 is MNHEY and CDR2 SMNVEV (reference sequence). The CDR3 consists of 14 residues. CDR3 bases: TGTGCCAGCACATTACAGGGAGGGGGGACTGAAGCTTTCTTT. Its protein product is CASTLQGGGTEAFF.

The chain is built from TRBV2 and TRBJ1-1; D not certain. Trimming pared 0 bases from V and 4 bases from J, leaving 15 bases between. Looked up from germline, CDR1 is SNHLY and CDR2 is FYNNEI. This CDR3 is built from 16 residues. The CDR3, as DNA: TGTGCCAGCAGTGAAGCGGGCCCAATTAGTGGCACTGAAGCTTTCTTT. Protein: CASSEAGPISGTEAFF.

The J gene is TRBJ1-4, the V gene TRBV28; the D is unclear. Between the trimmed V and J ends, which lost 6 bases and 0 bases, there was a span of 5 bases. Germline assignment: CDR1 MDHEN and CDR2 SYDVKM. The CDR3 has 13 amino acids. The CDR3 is CASRKTTNEKLFF. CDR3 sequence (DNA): TGTGCCAGCAGAAAAACAACTAATGAAAAACTGTTTTTT.

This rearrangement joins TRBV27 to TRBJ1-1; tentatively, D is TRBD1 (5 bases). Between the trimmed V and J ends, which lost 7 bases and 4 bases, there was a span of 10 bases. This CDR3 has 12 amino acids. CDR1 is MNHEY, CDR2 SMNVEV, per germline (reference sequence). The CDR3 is CASKSGGTEAFF. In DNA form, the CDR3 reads TGTGCCAGCAAGAGCGGGGGCACTGAAGCTTTCTTT.

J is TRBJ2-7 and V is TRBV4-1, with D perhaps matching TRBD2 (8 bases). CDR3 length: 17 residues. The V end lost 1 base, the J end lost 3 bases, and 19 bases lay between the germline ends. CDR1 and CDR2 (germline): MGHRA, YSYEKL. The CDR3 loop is CASSQGPGGDRNYEQYF. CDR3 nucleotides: TGCGCCAGCAGCCAAGGCCCCGGGGGGGACAGAAACTACGAGCAGTACTTC.

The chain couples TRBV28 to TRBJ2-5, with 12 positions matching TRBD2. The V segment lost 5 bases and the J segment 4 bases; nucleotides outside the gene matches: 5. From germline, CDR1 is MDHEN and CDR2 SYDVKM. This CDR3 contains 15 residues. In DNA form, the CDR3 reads TGTGCCAGCAGTCGGACTAGCGGGATTGTAGAGACCCAGTACTTC. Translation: CASSRTSGIVETQYF.

CDR3 nucleotide sequence: TGTGCCAGCGATCGGGATCTCTACGAGCAGTACTTC. Translating gives CASDRDLYEQYF. The chain recombines TRBV2 with TRBJ2-7; D may be TRBD2 (5 bases). V shed 8 bases and J shed 3 bases, with 11 bases lying between them. Germline CDR1 and CDR2: SNHLY and FYNNEI. The CDR3 is 12 amino acids.

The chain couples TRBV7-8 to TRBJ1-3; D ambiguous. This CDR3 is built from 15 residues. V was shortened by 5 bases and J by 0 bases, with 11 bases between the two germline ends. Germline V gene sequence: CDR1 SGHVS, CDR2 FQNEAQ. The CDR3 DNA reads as TGTGCCAGCAGCCTAGGTGCAAGCTCTGGAAACACCATATATTTT. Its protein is CASSLGASSGNTIYF.

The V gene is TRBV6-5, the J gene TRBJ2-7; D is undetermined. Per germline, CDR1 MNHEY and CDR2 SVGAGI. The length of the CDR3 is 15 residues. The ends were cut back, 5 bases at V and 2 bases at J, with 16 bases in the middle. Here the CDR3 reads CASSTLVLGTYEQYF. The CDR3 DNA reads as TGTGCCAGCAGTACGCTGGTTCTTGGGACCTACGAGCAGTACTTC.

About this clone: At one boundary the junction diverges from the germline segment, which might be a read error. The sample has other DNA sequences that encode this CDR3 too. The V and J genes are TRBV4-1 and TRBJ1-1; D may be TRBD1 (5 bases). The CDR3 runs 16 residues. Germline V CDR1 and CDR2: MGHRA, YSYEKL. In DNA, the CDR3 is TGCGCCAGCAGCCGCCCTCGTCAGGGCGGGGGAACTGAAGCTTTTTTT. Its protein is CASSRPRQGGGTEAFF.

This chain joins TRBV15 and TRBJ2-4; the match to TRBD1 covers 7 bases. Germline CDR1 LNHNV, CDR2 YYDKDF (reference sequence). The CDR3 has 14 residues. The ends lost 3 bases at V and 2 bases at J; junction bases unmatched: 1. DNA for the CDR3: TGTGCCACCAGCAGGACAGGGTCCAAAAACATTCAGTACTTC. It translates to CATSRTGSKNIQYF.

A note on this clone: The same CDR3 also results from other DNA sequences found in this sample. In nucleotides, the CDR3 is TGTGCCAGCAGCTTAGCGGGCAGCTCCTACGAGCAGTACTTC. The encoded protein is CASSLAGSSYEQYF. The rearrangement joins TRBV5-4 to TRBJ2-7, with D perhaps matching TRBD2 (6 bases). CDR1 is SGHNT and CDR2 is YYREEE in the germline V gene (reference sequence). V gave up 2 bases and J gave up 0 bases, with 9 bases separating them. CDR3 length equals 14 residues.

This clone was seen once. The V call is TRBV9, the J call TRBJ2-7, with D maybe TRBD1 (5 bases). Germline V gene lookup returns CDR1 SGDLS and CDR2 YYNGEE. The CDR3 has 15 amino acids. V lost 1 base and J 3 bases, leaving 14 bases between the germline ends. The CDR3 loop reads CASSVNPGRLYEQYF. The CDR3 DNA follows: TGTGCCAGCAGCGTAAACCCAGGGCGTCTCTACGAGCAGTACTTC.

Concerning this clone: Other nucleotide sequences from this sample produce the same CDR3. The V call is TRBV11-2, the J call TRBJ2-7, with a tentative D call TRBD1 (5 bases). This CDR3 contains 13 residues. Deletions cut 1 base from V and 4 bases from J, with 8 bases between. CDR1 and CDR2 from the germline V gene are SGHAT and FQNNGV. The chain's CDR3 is CASSLGTPYEQYF. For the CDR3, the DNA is TGTGCCAGCAGCTTAGGGACACCTTACGAGCAGTACTTC.

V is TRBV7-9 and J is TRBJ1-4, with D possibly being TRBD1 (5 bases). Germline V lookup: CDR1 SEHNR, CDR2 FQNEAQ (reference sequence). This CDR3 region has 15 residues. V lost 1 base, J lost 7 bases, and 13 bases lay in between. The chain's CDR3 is CASSLGGQGGEKLFF. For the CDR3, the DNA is TGTGCCAGCAGCTTAGGTGGCCAGGGCGGTGAAAAACTGTTTTTT. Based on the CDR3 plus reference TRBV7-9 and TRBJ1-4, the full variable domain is DTGVSQNPRHKITKRGQNVTFRCDPISEHNRLYWYRQTLGQGPEFLTYFQNEAQLEKSRLLSDRFSAERPKGSFSTLEIQRTEQGDSAMYLCASSLGGQGGEKLFFGSGTQLSVL.

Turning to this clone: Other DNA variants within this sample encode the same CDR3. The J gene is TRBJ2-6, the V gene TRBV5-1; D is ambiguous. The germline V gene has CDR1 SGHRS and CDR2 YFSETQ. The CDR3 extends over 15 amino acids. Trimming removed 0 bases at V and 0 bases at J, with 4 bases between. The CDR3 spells CASSLDSSGANVLTF. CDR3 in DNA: TGCGCCAGCAGCTTGGACAGCTCTGGGGCCAACGTCCTGACTTTC. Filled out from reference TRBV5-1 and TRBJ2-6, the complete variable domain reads KAGVTQTPRYLIKTRGQQVTLSCSPISGHRSVSWYQQTPGQGLQFLFEYFSETQRNKGNFPGRFSGRQFSNSRSEMNVSTLELGDSALYLCASSLDSSGANVLTFGAGSRLTVL.

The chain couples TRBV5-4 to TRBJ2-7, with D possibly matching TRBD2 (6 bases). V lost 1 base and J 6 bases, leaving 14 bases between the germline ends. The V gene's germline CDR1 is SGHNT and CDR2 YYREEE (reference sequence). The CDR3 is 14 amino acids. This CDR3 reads CASSLLGKGGEQYF. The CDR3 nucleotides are TGTGCCAGCAGCTTGTTGGGGAAGGGAGGCGAGCAGTACTTC.

CDR3 bases: TGTGCCATCAGGAACCCGGGACTAGCGGGTCCGGAGGGTGAAGAGACCCAGTACTTC. This sequence encodes CAIRNPGLAGPEGEETQYF. This chain uses TRBV10-3 with TRBJ2-5; 12 nucleotides agree with TRBD2. The CDR3 consists of 19 residues. After removal of 6 bases from V and 3 bases from J, the junction contained 17 bases not matched to a gene. The V gene's germline CDR1 is ENHRY and CDR2 SYGVKD.

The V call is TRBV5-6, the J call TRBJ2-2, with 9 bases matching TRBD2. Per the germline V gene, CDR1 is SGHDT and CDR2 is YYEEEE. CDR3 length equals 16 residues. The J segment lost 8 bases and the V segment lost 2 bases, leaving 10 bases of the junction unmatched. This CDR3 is CASSFQAGGLGGELFF. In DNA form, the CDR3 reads TGTGCCAGCAGCTTCCAAGCGGGAGGACTGGGAGGGGAGCTGTTTTTT.

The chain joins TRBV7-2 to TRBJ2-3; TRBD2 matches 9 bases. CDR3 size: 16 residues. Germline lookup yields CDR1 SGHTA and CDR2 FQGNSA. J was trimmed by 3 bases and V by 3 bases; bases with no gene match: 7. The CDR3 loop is CASSFPLAGLTDTQYF. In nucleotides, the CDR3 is TGTGCCAGCAGCTTCCCGCTAGCGGGATTGACAGATACGCAGTATTTT.